Below are 7 T cell receptor beta chains sequenced from a single sample in a study of vaccination effects on CD4 cells after COVID-19. The method was immunoSEQ multiplex PCR; TCRdb's version includes in-frame clones alone and lacks a portion of them. This repertoire shows approximately 28,000 clones, around three quarters found once; its top ten account for about 20%. The antigens of these receptors remain unknown. Before any sequencing was done, the ViraFEST assay used viral peptide pools to expand antigen-specific CD4+ T cells. Isolating CD4+ T cells followed approximately 9 days of culture. People in the vaccine group had not been infected with SARS-CoV-2 before, and their nucleocapsid antibodies were negative. This material consisted of CD4+ T cells from PBMCs cultured with HCoV-NL63 spike peptides, taken before COVID-19 vaccination. Source of these receptors: a human donor who received a COVID-19 vaccine.

This rearrangement joins TRBV6-1 to TRBJ2-3; no definite D call. Trimming stripped 2 bases from V and 2 bases from J, with 8 bases between. The CDR3 sequence is 14 residues long. Germline V CDR1 and CDR2: MNHNS, SASEGT. The CDR3 DNA reads as TGTGCCAGCAGTGAACACGGGCACACAGATACGCAGTATTTT. Its translation: CASSEHGHTDTQYF.

This chain uses TRBV10-3 with TRBJ2-3; TRBD2 aligns across 10 bases. The CDR3 totals 15 residues. The V gene's germline CDR1 is ENHRY and CDR2 SYGVKD. V lost 6 bases, J lost 4 bases, and 7 bases stayed unmatched. The CDR3 spells CAISGTSEGPDTQYF. The CDR3 region has the DNA TGTGCCATCAGCGGGACTAGCGAAGGCCCAGATACGCAGTATTTT.

This clone has more than one count but fewer than ten. The gene calls are TRBV7-2 and TRBJ2-1; weak D call: TRBD2 (6 bases). V was trimmed by 1 base and J by 10 bases, leaving 17 bases between them. Germline loops: CDR1 SGHTA, CDR2 FQGNSA. This CDR3 has 15 residues. CDR3 amino acids: CASSLVGIGTGEQFF. The CDR3 bases are TGTGCCAGCAGCTTAGTCGGGATCGGGACTGGCGAGCAGTTCTTC.

This clone was counted once. The chain couples TRBV5-6 to TRBJ2-3; the match to TRBD1 covers 11 bases. Unmatched junction bases numbered 7, after V lost 0 bases and J lost 4 bases. The germline V gene has CDR1 SGHDT and CDR2 YYEEEE. The CDR3 contains 17 residues. CDR3 protein: CASSLGLRTGGPDTQYF. CDR3 nucleotide sequence: TGTGCCAGCAGCTTGGGGCTGAGGACAGGGGGCCCAGATACGCAGTATTTT.

The chain carries TRBV6-5 and TRBJ2-5, with 8 bases matching TRBD2. This CDR3 contains 15 residues. The J segment lost 1 base and the V segment lost 6 bases, leaving 7 bases of the junction unmatched. Germline CDR1 and CDR2: MNHEY and SVGAGI. The CDR3 DNA is TGTGCCAGCAGCCGGGGGGGTTTTGGCCAAGAGACCCAGTACTTC. It encodes CASSRGGFGQETQYF.

V gene TRBV9 combines with J gene TRBJ2-1; D is ambiguous. The germline V gene has CDR1 SGDLS and CDR2 YYNGEE. V lost 5 bases and J lost 9, with 12 bases in between. The CDR3 extends over 12 amino acids. The CDR3 protein is CASSEPEGEQFF. CDR3 sequence (DNA): TGTGCCAGCAGTGAACCGGAAGGTGAGCAGTTCTTC. Looking up the rest from reference TRBV9 and TRBJ2-1 gives the full variable domain: DSGVTQTPKHLITATGQRVTLRCSPRSGDLSVYWYQQSLDQGLQFLIQYYNGEERAKGNILERFSAQQFPDLHSELNLSSLELGDSALYFCASSEPEGEQFFGPGTRLTVL.

The chain links TRBV7-2 to TRBJ2-7, with D possibly being TRBD1 or TRBD2 (6 bases each). The CDR3 length is 16 residues. V gave up 2 bases and J gave up 3 bases, with 17 bases separating them. Looked up from germline, CDR1 is SGHTA and CDR2 is FQGNSA. Here the CDR3 DNA reads TGTGCCAGCAGCTTAATCGGCGGGACACTCCGCTACGAGCAGTACTTC. It specifies CASSLIGGTLRYEQYF.